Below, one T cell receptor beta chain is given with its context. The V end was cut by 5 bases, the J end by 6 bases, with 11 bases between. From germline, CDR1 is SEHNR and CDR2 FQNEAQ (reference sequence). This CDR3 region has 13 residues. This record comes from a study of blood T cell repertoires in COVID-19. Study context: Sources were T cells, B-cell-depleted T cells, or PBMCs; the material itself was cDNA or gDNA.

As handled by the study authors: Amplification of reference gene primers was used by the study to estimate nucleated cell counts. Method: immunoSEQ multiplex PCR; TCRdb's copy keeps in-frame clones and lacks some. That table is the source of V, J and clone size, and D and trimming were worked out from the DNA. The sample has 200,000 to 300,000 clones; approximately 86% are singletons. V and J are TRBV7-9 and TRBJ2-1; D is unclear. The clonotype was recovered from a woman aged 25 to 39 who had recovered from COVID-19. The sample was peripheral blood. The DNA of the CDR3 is TGTGCCAGCAGCCTACCCCTAGGCAATGAGCAGTTCTTC. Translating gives CASSLPLGNEQFF. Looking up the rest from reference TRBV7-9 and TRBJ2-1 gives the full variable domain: DTGVSQNPRHKITKRGQNVTFRCDPISEHNRLYWYRQTLGQGPEFLTYFQNEAQLEKSRLLSDRFSAERPKGSFSTLEIQRTEQGDSAMYLCASSLPLGNEQFFGPGTRLTVL.